The present TCR beta chain was sequenced within a study of read filtering for tumor transcriptome and immune sequencing. Across the whole study: By R-ISS, stages I, II and III held roughly 8, 16 and 7 patients. After DNase treatment, RNA was made into whole-transcriptome libraries.

This clonotype occurred once. Its antigen is unknown. This likely comes from a read error, as the CDR3 has no conserved phenylalanine or tryptophan at its end. Study conclusions and caveats: RNA-seq captured clonotypes less deeply and reliably than IR-seq.

From 400 to 450 ng of RNA, a library with molecular barcoded alpha/delta and beta/gamma adaptors was made. TCRdb reprocessed the reads with MiXCR, giving one entry per CDR3 protein. Seen here are tens of thousands of distinct CDR3 sequences, roughly 19% observed once, and the top ten hold about 16%. The receptor's source is a donor aged 40 or older with multiple myeloma. Sequenced material: a population of CD138-negative cells sorted from bone marrow.

CDR3 DNA sequence: TGCAGTGCTAGGCGCCAGGGAAACACCGCGGAGCTGTTTTCT. Amino acids: CSARRQGNTAELFS. V and J are TRBV20-1 and TRBJ2-2, with D perhaps TRBD1 (5 bases). Germline assignment: CDR1 DFQATT and CDR2 SNEGSKA (reference sequence). This CDR3 spans 14 amino acids.